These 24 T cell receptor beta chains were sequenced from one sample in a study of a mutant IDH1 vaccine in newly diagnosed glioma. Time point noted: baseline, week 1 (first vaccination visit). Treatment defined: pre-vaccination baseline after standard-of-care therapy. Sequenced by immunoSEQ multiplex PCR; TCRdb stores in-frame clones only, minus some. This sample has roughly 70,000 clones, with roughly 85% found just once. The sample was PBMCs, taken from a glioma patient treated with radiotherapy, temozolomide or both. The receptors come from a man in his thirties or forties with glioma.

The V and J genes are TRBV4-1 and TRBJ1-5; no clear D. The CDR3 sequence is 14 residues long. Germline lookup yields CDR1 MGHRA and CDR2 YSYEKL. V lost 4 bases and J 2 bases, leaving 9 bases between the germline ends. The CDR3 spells CASSLRRGNQPQHF. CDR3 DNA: TGCGCCAGCAGCCTGCGAAGAGGCAATCAGCCCCAGCATTTT.

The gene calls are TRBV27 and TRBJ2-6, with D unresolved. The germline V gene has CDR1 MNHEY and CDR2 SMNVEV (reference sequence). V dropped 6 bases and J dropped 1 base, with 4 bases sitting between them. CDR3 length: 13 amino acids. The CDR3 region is CASRNSGANVLTF. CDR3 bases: TGTGCCAGCAGAAATTCTGGGGCCAACGTCCTGACTTTC.

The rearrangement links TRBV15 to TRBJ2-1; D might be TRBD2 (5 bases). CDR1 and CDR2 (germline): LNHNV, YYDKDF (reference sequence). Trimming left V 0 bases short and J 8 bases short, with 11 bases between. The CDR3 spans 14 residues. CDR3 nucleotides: TGTGCCACCAGCAGAGATAGGACTCTCGATGAGCAGTTCTTC. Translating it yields CATSRDRTLDEQFF.

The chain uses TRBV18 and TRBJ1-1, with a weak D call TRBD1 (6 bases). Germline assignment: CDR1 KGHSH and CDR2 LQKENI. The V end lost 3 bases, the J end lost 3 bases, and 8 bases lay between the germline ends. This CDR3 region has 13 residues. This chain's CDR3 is CASSPGQHTEAFF. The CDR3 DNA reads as TGTGCCAGCTCACCCGGACAGCACACTGAAGCTTTCTTT.

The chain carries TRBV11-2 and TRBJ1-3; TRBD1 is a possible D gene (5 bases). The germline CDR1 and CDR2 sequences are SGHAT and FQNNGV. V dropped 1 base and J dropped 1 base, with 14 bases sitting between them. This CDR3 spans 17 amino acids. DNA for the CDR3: TGTGCCAGCAGCTTAGTCTCCGGGGCTGCTTCTGGAAACACCATATATTTT. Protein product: CASSLVSGAASGNTIYF. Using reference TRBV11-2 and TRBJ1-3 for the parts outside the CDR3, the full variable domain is EAGVAQSPRYKIIEKRQSVAFWCNPISGHATLYWYQQILGQGPKLLIQFQNNGVVDDSQLPKDRFSAERLKGVDSTLKIQPAKLEDSAVYLCASSLVSGAASGNTIYFGEGSWLTVV.

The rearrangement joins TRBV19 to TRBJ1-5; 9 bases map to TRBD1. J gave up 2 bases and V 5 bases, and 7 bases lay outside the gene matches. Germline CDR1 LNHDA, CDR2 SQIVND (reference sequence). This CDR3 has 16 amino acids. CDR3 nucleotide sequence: TGTGCCAGTAGTGGATCGGGACAGGGTCGCAATCAGCCCCAGCATTTT. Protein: CASSGSGQGRNQPQHF.

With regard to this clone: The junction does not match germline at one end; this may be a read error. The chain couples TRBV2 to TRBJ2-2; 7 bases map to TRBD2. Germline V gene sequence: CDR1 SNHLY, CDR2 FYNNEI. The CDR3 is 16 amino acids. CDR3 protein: CASSKAGLANTGELFF. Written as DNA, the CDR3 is TGTGCCAGCAGTAAAGCGGGACTCGCGAACACCGGGGAGCTGTTTTTT. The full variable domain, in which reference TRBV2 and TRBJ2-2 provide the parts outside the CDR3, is EPEVTQTPSHQVTQMGQEVILRCVPISNHLYFYWYRQILGQKVEFLVSFYNNEISEKSEIFDDQFSVERPDGSNFTLKIRSTKLEDSAMYFCASSKAGLANTGELFFGEGSRLTVL.

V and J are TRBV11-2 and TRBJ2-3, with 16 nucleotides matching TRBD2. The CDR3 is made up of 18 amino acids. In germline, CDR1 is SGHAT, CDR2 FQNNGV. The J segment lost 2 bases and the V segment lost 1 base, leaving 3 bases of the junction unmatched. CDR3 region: CASSLVGTSGGDTDTQYF. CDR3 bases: TGTGCCAGCAGCTTAGTCGGGACTAGCGGGGGGGACACAGATACGCAGTATTTT. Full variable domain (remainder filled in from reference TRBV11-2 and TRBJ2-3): EAGVAQSPRYKIIEKRQSVAFWCNPISGHATLYWYQQILGQGPKLLIQFQNNGVVDDSQLPKDRFSAERLKGVDSTLKIQPAKLEDSAVYLCASSLVGTSGGDTDTQYFGPGTRLTVL.

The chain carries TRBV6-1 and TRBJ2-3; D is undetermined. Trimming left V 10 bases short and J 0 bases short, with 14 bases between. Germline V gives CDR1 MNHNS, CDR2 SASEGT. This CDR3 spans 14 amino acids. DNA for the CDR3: TGTGCCATCTCCGACGCGCTGAGCACAGATACGCAGTATTTT. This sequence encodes CAISDALSTDTQYF.

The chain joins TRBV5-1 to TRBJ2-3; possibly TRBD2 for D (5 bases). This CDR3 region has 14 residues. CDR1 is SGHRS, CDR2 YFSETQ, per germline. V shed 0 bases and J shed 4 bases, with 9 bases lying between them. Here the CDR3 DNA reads TGCGCCAGCAGCTTGGGAGGGTTAGCAGATACGCAGTATTTT. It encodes CASSLGGLADTQYF. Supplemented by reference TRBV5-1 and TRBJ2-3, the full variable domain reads KAGVTQTPRYLIKTRGQQVTLSCSPISGHRSVSWYQQTPGQGLQFLFEYFSETQRNKGNFPGRFSGRQFSNSRSEMNVSTLELGDSALYLCASSLGGLADTQYFGPGTRLTVL.

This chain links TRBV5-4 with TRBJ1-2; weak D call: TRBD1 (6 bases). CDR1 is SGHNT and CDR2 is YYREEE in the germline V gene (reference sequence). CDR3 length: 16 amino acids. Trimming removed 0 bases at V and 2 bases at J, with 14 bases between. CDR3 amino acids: CASSLGGAQGNYGYTF. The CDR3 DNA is TGTGCCAGCAGCTTGGGAGGGGCCCAGGGGAACTATGGCTACACCTTC.

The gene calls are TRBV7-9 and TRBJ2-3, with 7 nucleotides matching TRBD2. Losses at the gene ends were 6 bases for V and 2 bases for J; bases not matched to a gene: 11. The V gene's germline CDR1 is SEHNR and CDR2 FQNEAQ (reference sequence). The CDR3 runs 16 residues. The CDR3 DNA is TGTGCCAGCAGTGATAACGGGGGGATAGTCACAGATACGCAGTATTTT. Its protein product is CASSDNGGIVTDTQYF.

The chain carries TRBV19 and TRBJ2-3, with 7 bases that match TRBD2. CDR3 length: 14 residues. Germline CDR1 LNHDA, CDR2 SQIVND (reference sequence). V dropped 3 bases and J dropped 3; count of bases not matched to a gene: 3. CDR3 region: CASSMSGGTDTQYF. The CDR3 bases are TGTGCCAGTAGTATGTCCGGGGGGACAGATACGCAGTATTTT.

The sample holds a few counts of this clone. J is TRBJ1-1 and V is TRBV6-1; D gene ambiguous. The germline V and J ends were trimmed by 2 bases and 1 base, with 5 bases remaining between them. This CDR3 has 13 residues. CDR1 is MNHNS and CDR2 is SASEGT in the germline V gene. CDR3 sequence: CASSEYANTEAFF. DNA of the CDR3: TGTGCCAGCAGTGAATACGCGAACACTGAAGCTTTCTTT.

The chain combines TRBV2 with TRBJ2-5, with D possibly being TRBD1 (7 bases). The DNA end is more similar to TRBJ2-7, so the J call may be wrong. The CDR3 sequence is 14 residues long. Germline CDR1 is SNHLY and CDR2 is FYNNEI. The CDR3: CASRTGTAGYEQYF. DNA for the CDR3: TGTGCCAGCAGAACCGGGACAGCGGGCTACGAGCAGTACTTC.

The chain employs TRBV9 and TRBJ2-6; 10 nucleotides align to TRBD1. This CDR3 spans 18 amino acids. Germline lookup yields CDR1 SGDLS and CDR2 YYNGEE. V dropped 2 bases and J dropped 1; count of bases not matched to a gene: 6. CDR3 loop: CASSVVTGGASGANVLTF. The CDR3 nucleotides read TGTGCCAGCAGCGTCGTGACAGGGGGCGCATCTGGGGCCAACGTCCTGACTTTC.

DNA for the CDR3: TGCAGCGTTGGGGGACAGCTGAACACTGAAGCTTTCTTT. Residues: CSVGGQLNTEAFF. The chain has TRBV29-1 and TRBJ1-1, with 7 bases identical to TRBD1. The CDR3 has 13 amino acids. V shed 4 bases and J 0 bases; nucleotides not matched to a gene: 2. Looked up from germline, CDR1 is SQVTM and CDR2 is ANQGSEA.

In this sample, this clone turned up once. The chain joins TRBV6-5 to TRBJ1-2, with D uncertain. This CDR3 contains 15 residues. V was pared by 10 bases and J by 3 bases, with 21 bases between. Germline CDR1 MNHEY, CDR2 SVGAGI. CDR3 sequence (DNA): TGTGCCACTACAGAAGGTCCACCCGAAGACTATGGCTACACCTTC. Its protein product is CATTEGPPEDYGYTF.

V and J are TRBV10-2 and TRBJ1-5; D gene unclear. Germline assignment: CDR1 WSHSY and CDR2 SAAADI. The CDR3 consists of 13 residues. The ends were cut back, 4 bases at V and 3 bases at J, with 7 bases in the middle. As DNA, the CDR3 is TGCGCCAGCAGTGCCTGGGCCAATCAGCCCCAGCATTTT. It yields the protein CASSAWANQPQHF.

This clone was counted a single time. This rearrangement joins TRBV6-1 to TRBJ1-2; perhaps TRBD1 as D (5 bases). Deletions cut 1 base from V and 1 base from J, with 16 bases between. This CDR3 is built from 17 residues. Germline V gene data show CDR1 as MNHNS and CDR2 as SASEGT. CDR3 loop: CASSEGGWGIFNYGYTF. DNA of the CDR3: TGTGCCAGCAGTGAAGGGGGTTGGGGGATCTTTAACTATGGCTACACCTTC.

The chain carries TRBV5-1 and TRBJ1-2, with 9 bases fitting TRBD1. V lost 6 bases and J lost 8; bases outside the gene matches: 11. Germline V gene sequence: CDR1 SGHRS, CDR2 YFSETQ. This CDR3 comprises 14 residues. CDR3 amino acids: CASKGRQGVIGYTF. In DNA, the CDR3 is TGCGCCAGCAAAGGGAGACAGGGGGTGATCGGCTACACCTTC.

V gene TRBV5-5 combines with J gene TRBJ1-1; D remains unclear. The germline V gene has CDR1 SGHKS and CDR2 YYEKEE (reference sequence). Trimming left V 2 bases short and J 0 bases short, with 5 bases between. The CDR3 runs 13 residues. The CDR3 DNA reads TGTGCCAGCAGCTTCGATATGAACACTGAAGCTTTCTTT. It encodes CASSFDMNTEAFF.

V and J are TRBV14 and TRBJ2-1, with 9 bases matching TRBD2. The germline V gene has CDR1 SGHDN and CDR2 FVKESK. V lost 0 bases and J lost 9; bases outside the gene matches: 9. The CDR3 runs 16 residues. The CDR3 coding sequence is TGTGCCAGCAGCCAAGATCACGGCGGGGGGGCGAGTGAGCAGTTCTTC. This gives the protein CASSQDHGGGASEQFF.

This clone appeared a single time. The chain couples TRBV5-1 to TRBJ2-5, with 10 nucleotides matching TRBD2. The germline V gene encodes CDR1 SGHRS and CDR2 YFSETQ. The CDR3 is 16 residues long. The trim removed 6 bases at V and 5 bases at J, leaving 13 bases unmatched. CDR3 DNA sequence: TGCGCCAGCACGACCTACCAAGCGGGGGGGTTGGAGACCCAGTACTTC. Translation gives CASTTYQAGGLETQYF.